These 3 T cell receptor beta chains originate from one sample sequenced in a study of identical twins. Using its own MiXCR run on the 5' RACE reads, TCRdb lists one record per CDR3 protein. The table lists approximately 630,000 distinct CDR3 sequences, about 7.1% of them singletons. This same sample was also taken into another study, of yellow fever vaccine responses in identical twins.

Specimen: PBMCs. These receptors all stem from a woman under 30 in good health.

The table lists this clonotype with a few counts. The V call is TRBV10-3, the J call TRBJ2-3; TRBD2 is a possible D gene (6 bases). The CDR3 has 15 residues. The V gene lost 6 bases and the J gene lost 2 bases, with 15 bases spanning the gap. Germline CDR1 ENHRY, CDR2 SYGVKD. CDR3 nucleotide sequence: TGTGCCATCAGCCCGCGGGGCGGAAACACAGATACGCAGTATTTT. Translated, it gives CAISPRGGNTDTQYF.

This chain joins TRBV11-1 and TRBJ2-7; 9 bases match TRBD2. V trimming: 5 bases; J trimming: 2 bases; junction bases outside the gene matches: 19. In germline, CDR1 is SGHAT, CDR2 FQDESV (reference sequence). The CDR3 covers 19 residues. CDR3 sequence: CASSAGILAGPYLTYEQYF. CDR3 bases: TGTGCCAGCAGCGCGGGAATTCTAGCGGGGCCCTATCTGACCTACGAGCAGTACTTC.

This clonotype was detected a few times. The CDR3: CASSLDRWDYGYTF. The DNA of the CDR3 is TGTGCCAGCAGCTTAGACAGGTGGGACTATGGCTACACCTTC. The rearrangement links TRBV7-9 to TRBJ1-2, with a weak D call TRBD1 (5 bases). The CDR3 runs to 14 residues. V was shortened by 1 base and J by 3 bases, with 9 bases between the two germline ends. The germline V gene has CDR1 SEHNR and CDR2 FQNEAQ (reference sequence).